A single T cell receptor (beta chain) is shown here with its context. The target antigen is unknown. CDR1 is SGHTA and CDR2 is FQGNSA in the germline V gene. This CDR3 has 16 amino acids. Trimming took 5 bases from V and 3 from J; bases not matched to a gene: 12. This record belongs to a study of shared clonotypes between healthy human individuals. It was CD45RO-negative cells, positively selected for CCR7, that made up naive CD8 cells, with terminally differentiated effector memory CD45RA+ cells excluded. Original processing notes: Without quality scores, immunoSEQ junctional reads could not be filtered like full-length reads. Method: immunoSEQ multiplex PCR; TCRdb's copy keeps in-frame clones and lacks some. V, J and clone size were drawn from that table, and D and trimming were deduced from the DNA. The sample holds just over 2,000,000 clones, approximately 94% seen once. Broader study findings: Among donors, sharing of clonotypes was expected to be affected by sequencing depth. In general, naive subsets displayed greater estimated richness than memory subsets did.

This clonotype originated in a young man in good health. Sample: naive CD8+ T cells sorted from blood. This chain uses TRBV7-2 with TRBJ2-7; TRBD1 matches 8 bases. CDR3 sequence reads: CASSAKDRVSFYEQYF. The CDR3 bases are TGTGCCAGCAGCGCAAAGGACAGGGTCTCCTTCTACGAGCAGTACTTC. Filled out from reference TRBV7-2 and TRBJ2-7, the complete variable domain reads GAGVSQSPSNKVTEKGKDVELRCDPISGHTALYWYRQSLGQGLEFLIYFQGNSAPDKSGLPSDRFSAERTGGSVSTLTIQRTQQEDSAVYLCASSAKDRVSFYEQYFGPGTRLTVT.